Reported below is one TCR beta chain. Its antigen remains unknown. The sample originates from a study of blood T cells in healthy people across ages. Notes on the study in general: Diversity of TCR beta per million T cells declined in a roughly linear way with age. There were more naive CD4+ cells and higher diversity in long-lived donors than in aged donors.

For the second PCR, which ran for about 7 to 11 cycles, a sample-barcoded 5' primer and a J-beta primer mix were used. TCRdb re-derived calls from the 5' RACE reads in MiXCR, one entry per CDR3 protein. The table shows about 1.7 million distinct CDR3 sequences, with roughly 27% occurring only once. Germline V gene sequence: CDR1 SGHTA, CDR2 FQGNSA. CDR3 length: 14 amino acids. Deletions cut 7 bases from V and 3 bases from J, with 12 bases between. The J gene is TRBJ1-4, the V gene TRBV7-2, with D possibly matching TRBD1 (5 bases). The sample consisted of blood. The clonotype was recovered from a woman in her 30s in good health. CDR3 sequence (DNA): TGTGCCAGCACCTTGGGGGGGGCTAATGAAAAACTGTTTTTT. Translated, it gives CASTLGGANEKLFF.